This T cell receptor beta chain was identified during a study of identical twins. Germline V CDR1 and CDR2: KGHDR, SFDVKD. The CDR3 is 14 amino acids. The V end lost 8 bases, the J end lost 1 base, and 11 bases lay between the germline ends. Everyone who gave samples was a healthy Caucasian. This clonotype was seen a few times. No antigen is known for it. TCRdb analysed the 5' RACE reads with MiXCR anew, one entry per CDR3 protein. The sample has approximately 1.8 million distinct CDR3 sequences, roughly 35% seen once. The study's findings and limits: The more abundant beta clonotypes in cord blood had fewer insertions, and memory repertoires did not show this. Twin-shared out-of-frame alpha sequences were enriched for low generation probability. Within beta out-of-frame sequences, the excess sharing observed between twins was weaker.

This TCR was recovered from a newborn girl in good health. V is TRBV24-1 and J is TRBJ1-5; TRBD1 is a possible D gene (5 bases). The specimen was cord blood. The CDR3: CATTGTDSNQPQHF. The CDR3 DNA follows: TGTGCCACCACAGGGACGGACAGCAATCAGCCCCAGCATTTT.